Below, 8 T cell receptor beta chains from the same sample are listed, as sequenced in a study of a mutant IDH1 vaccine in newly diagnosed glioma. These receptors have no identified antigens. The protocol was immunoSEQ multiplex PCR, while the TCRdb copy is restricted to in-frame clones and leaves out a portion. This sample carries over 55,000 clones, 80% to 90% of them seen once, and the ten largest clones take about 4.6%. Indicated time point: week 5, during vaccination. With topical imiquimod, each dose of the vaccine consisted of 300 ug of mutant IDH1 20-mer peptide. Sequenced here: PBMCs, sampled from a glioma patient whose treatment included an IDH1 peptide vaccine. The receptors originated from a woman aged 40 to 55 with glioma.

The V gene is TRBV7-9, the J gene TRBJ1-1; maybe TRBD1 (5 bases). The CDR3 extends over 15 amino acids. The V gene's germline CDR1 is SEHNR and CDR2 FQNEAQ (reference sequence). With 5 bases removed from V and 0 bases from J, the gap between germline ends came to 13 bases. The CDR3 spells CASSGGTGMNTEAFF. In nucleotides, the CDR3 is TGTGCCAGCAGCGGAGGGACGGGAATGAACACTGAAGCTTTCTTT.

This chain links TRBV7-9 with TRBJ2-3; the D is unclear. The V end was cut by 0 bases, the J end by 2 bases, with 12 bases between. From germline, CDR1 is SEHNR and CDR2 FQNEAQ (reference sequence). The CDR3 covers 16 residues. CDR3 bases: TGTGCCAGCAGCTTAGCCCTGGTTGCCTCCACAGATACGCAGTATTTT. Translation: CASSLALVASTDTQYF.

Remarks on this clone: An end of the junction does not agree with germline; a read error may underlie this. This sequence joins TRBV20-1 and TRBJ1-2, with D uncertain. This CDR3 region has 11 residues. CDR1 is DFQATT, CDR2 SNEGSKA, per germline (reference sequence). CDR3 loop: CSARIAAEGFF. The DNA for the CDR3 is TGCAGTGCTAGAATTGCGGCAGAAGGATTCTTC.

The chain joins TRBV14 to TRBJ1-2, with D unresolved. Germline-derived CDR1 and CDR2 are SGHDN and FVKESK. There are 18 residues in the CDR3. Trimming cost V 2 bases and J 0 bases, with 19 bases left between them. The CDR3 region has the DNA TGTGCCAGCAGCCAATTTTATATACGGGAAATTCCTAACTATGGCTACACCTTC. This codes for CASSQFYIREIPNYGYTF.

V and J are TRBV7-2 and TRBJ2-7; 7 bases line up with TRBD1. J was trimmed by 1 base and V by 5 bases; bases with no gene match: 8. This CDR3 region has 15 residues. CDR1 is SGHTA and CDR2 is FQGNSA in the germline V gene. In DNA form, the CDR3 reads TGTGCCAGCAGCCGCCGGGACAGTGCATCCTACGAGCAGTACTTC. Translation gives CASSRRDSASYEQYF.

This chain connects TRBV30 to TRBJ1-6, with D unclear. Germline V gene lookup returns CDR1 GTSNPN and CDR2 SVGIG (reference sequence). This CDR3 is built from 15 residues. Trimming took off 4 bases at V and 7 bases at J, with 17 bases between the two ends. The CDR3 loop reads CAWIPGRVSNSPLHF. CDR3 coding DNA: TGTGCCTGGATCCCTGGACGGGTATCCAATTCACCCCTCCACTTT.

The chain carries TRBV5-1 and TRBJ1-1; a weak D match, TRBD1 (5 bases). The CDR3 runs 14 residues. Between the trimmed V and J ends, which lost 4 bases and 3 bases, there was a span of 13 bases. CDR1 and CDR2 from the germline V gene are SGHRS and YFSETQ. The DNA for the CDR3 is TGCGCCAGCAGCCGGGGTGGGGGGGACACTGAAGCTTTCTTT. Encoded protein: CASSRGGGDTEAFF. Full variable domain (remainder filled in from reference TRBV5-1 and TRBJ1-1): KAGVTQTPRYLIKTRGQQVTLSCSPISGHRSVSWYQQTPGQGLQFLFEYFSETQRNKGNFPGRFSGRQFSNSRSEMNVSTLELGDSALYLCASSRGGGDTEAFFGQGTRLTVV.

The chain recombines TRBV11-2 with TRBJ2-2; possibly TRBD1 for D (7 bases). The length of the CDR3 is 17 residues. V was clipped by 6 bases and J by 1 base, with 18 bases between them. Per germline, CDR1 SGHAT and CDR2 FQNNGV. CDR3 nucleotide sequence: TGTGCCAGCAGTCATTTGCGGAGGGGGCTGAACACCGGGGAGCTGTTTTTT. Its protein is CASSHLRRGLNTGELFF.